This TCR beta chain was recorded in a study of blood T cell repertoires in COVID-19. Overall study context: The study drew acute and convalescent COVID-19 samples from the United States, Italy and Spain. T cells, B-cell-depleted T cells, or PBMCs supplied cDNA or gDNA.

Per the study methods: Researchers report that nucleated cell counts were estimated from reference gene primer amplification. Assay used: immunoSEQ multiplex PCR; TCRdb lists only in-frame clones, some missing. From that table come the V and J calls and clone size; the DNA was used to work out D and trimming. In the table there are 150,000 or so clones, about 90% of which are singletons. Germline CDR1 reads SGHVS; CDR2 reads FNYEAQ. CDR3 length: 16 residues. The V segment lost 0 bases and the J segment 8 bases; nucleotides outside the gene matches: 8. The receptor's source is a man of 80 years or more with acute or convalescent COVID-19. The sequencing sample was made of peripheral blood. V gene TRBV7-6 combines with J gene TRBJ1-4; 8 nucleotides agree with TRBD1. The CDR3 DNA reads TGTGCCAGCAGCTTAGCTCGACAGGGGAGAGGAGAAAAACTGTTTTTT. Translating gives CASSLARQGRGEKLFF.